The 21 T cell receptor beta chains listed next were all sequenced from one sample in a study of T cells in Graves' hyperthyroidism and ophthalmopathy. Amplification targeted TCR beta CDR3 regions from RNA transcripts. TCR CDR3 underwent first-round RT-PCR with the HTBI primer set. TCRdb itself ran the multiplex PCR reads through MiXCR, one entry per CDR3 protein. Seen here are about 560,000 distinct CDR3 sequences, 16% observed once, and the top ten hold about 17%. The sequenced sample consisted of blood. The source is a woman in her late teens or twenties with Graves' hyperthyroidism.

Details on this clonotype: The junction does not match germline at one end; this may be a read error. The genes are TRBV19 and TRBJ2-3; the D gene is possibly TRBD1 (5 bases). Germline CDR1 is LNHDA and CDR2 is SQIVND (reference sequence). The CDR3 loop spans 12 amino acids. CDR3 protein: CASSIGRDRQYF. Here the CDR3 DNA reads TGTGCCAGTAGTATCGGCAGGGATAGGCAGTATTTT.

The sample holds many counts of this clonotype. The chain is built from TRBV11-3 and TRBJ1-1; D unresolved. The CDR3 extends over 14 amino acids. Germline CDR1 is SGHNT and CDR2 is YENEEA. V was pared by 5 bases and J by 0 bases, with 10 bases between. Here the CDR3 DNA reads TGTGCCAGCAGCCACTCGGCCATGAACACTGAAGCTTTCTTT. This encodes CASSHSAMNTEAFF.

This clonotype has more than one count but fewer than ten. The V and J genes are TRBV7-9 and TRBJ1-4; unclear D gene. The CDR3 runs 14 residues. Germline CDR1 is SEHNR and CDR2 is FQNEAQ (reference sequence). Trimming stripped 1 base from V and 3 bases from J, with 6 bases between. Here the CDR3 DNA reads TGTGCCAGCAGCTTAGTCACATCTAATGAAAAACTGTTTTTT. Its translation: CASSLVTSNEKLFF.

To note about this clonotype: One junction end disagrees with the germline gene, perhaps due to a read error. The gene calls are TRBV7-6 and TRBJ1-1, with D perhaps TRBD1 (5 bases). The CDR3 is 14 residues long. Per the germline V gene, CDR1 is SGHVS and CDR2 is FNYEAQ. CDR3 amino acids: CASTAGGGNTEAFF. The CDR3 DNA is TGCGCCAGCACCGCGGGGGGGGGGAACACTGAAGCTTTCTTT.

This clonotype was counted between two and nine times. The rearrangement joins TRBV24-1 to TRBJ2-7, with TRBD1 matching over 8 bases. CDR1 and CDR2 from the germline V gene are KGHDR and SFDVKD. V lost 4 bases and J lost 0; bases outside the gene matches: 4. The CDR3 has 15 residues. As DNA, the CDR3 is TGTGCCACCAGTGACCCTACAGGGGGCTCCTACGAGCAGTACTTC. Protein sequence: CATSDPTGGSYEQYF.

This clonotype was observed many times. This chain joins TRBV18 and TRBJ2-5, with D unresolved. The CDR3 runs to 11 residues. Germline V lookup: CDR1 KGHSH, CDR2 LQKENI. The V gene lost 8 bases and the J gene lost 4 bases, with 8 bases spanning the gap. The CDR3 sequence: CASSPLETQYF. The CDR3 region has the DNA TGTGCCAGCAGCCCACTAGAGACCCAGTACTTC.

CDR3 nucleotides: TGCGCCAGCAGCCAAGGCGACACAGGGGACTACGAGCAGTACTTC. The encoded protein is CASSQGDTGDYEQYF. The chain recombines TRBV4-1 with TRBJ2-7; 7 bases line up with TRBD1. Germline values: CDR1 MGHRA, CDR2 YSYEKL. Trimming took 1 base from V and 3 from J; bases not matched to a gene: 6. The length of the CDR3 is 15 residues.

This rearrangement joins TRBV10-1 to TRBJ2-7; D not certain. The CDR3 extends over 13 amino acids. Trimming stripped 2 bases from V and 3 bases from J, with 8 bases between. Germline CDR1 and CDR2: WNHNN and SYGVQD (reference sequence). The CDR3 is CASSEAINYEQYF. In DNA, the CDR3 is TGCGCCAGCAGTGAGGCAATTAACTACGAGCAGTACTTC.

This chain uses TRBV27 with TRBJ1-2; D gene ambiguous. This CDR3 spans 13 amino acids. Germline V gives CDR1 MNHEY, CDR2 SMNVEV (reference sequence). Between the trimmed V and J ends, which lost 5 bases and 0 bases, there was a span of 7 bases. The CDR3: CASSRLSNYGYTF. CDR3 nucleotide sequence: TGTGCCAGCAGTCGTCTCTCTAACTATGGCTACACCTTC.

There are a few counts of this clonotype. The V gene is TRBV9, the J gene TRBJ2-3; D perhaps matches TRBD2 (6 bases). The CDR3 has 15 amino acids. CDR1 SGDLS and CDR2 YYNGEE come from the germline V gene. V gave up 4 bases and J gave up 3 bases, with 15 bases separating them. The CDR3 is CASSPTGDDTDTQYF. The CDR3 DNA follows: TGTGCCAGCAGCCCCACGGGAGATGATACAGATACGCAGTATTTT.

This clonotype was picked up many times. The chain employs TRBV20-1 and TRBJ1-1; D is undetermined. Germline CDR1 is DFQATT and CDR2 is SNEGSKA (reference sequence). This CDR3 has 14 residues. V was trimmed by 2 bases and J by 0 bases, leaving 10 bases between them. The CDR3 nucleotides are TGCAGTGCTAGACAAAATCTTATGAACACTGAAGCTTTCTTT. Its translation: CSARQNLMNTEAFF.

This clonotype was counted at least ten times. The chain uses TRBV5-5 and TRBJ2-5; D ambiguous. Germline CDR1 reads SGHKS; CDR2 reads YYEKEE (reference sequence). The germline V and J ends were trimmed by 0 bases and 2 bases, with 8 bases remaining between them. The CDR3 length is 14 residues. This chain's CDR3 is CASSLGRKQETQYF. CDR3 DNA sequence: TGTGCCAGCAGCTTGGGCCGGAAGCAAGAGACCCAGTACTTC.

This chain links TRBV24-1 with TRBJ2-5; 11 nucleotides line up with TRBD1. This CDR3 comprises 16 residues. CDR1 and CDR2 from the germline V gene are KGHDR and SFDVKD. V shed 5 bases, J shed 4 bases, and the junction held 8 bases outside the gene matches. Here the CDR3 reads CATSGPDRGRSETQYF. CDR3 sequence (DNA): TGTGCCACCAGTGGACCGGACAGGGGGCGTTCAGAGACCCAGTACTTC.

This rearrangement joins TRBV20-1 to TRBJ1-5; TRBD1 matches 7 bases. Trimming took 6 bases from V and 0 from J; bases not matched to a gene: 11. Germline lookup yields CDR1 DFQATT and CDR2 SNEGSKA (reference sequence). The CDR3 loop spans 16 amino acids. In nucleotides, the CDR3 is TGCAGTGCACACGATAGACAGGGTTTTAGCAATCAGCCCCAGCATTTT. Translation gives CSAHDRQGFSNQPQHF.

There are a few counts of this clonotype. The V and J genes are TRBV6-2 or TRBV6-3 and TRBJ1-3, with D unresolved. This CDR3 comprises 13 residues. V was pared by 2 bases and J by 4 bases, with 6 bases between. Germline lookup yields CDR1 MNHEY and CDR2 SVGEGT. CDR3 sequence: CASSYREGNTIYF. The CDR3 bases are TGTGCCAGCAGTTACAGGGAAGGAAACACCATATATTTT.

At least ten counts were recorded for this clonotype. The chain is built from TRBV5-1 and TRBJ1-1, with 7 nucleotides matching TRBD1. The V and J ends lost 5 bases and 1 base, in that order; junction bases with no gene match: 5. There are 14 residues in the CDR3. From germline, CDR1 is SGHRS and CDR2 YFSETQ. In DNA form, the CDR3 reads TGCGCCAGCAGTAGGGGGCCGCAGAACACTGAAGCTTTCTTT. This sequence encodes CASSRGPQNTEAFF.

The V call is TRBV4-3, the J call TRBJ1-1; D might be TRBD1 (6 bases). This CDR3 spans 15 amino acids. V was pared by 1 base and J by 7 bases, with 16 bases between. Germline V gene lookup returns CDR1 LGHNA and CDR2 YSLEER. This CDR3 reads CASSQVSGAQGEAFF. CDR3 bases: TGCGCCAGCAGCCAAGTGTCAGGGGCTCAGGGTGAAGCTTTCTTT.

This clonotype was seen repeatedly, ten times or more. This rearrangement joins TRBV19 to TRBJ1-2, with D unresolved. CDR1 is LNHDA, CDR2 SQIVND, per germline (reference sequence). This CDR3 spans 15 amino acids. Trimming shortened V by 9 bases and J by 8 bases, and 25 bases separated the two germline ends. The DNA for the CDR3 is TGTGCCAGCCTACCGCAGGTCTTTCGTTCTGTGGGCTACACCTTC. This translates into CASLPQVFRSVGYTF.

This clonotype was observed a handful of times. This chain connects TRBV20-1 to TRBJ2-5, with a weak D call TRBD2 (7 bases). Germline assignment: CDR1 DFQATT and CDR2 SNEGSKA (reference sequence). This CDR3 is built from 15 residues. Trimming shortened V by 8 bases and J by 7 bases, and 26 bases separated the two germline ends. In nucleotides, the CDR3 is TGCAGTACGGACCCCTTATGGGGGGGCGGAGGGACCCAGTACTTC. Translating gives CSTDPLWGGGGTQYF.

This clonotype showed up many times. The chain joins TRBV6-1 to TRBJ2-1; D remains unclear. Looked up from germline, CDR1 is MNHNS and CDR2 is SASEGT. V was pared by 10 bases and J by 0 bases, with 10 bases between. The CDR3 loop spans 13 amino acids. Written as DNA, the CDR3 is TGTGCCATCCTTATCGGCTCCTACAATGAGCAGTTCTTC. Protein product: CAILIGSYNEQFF.

The chain uses TRBV12-3 or TRBV12-4 and TRBJ1-2; D remains unclear. This CDR3 is built from 12 residues. Between the trimmed V and J ends, which lost 6 bases and 7 bases, there was a span of 12 bases. CDR3: CASRGPSGGYTF. CDR3 bases: TGTGCCAGCAGAGGTCCTTCGGGTGGCTACACCTTC.